This record looks at one TCR beta chain sequence and its context. This sample is part of a study of memory CD4+ T cells and cytomegalovirus serostatus. The CDR3 spans 16 residues. Germline CDR1 and CDR2: SGDLS and YYNGEE. Trimming cost V 1 base and J 6 bases, with 17 bases left between them. The sort gate was single viable CD3+CD4+CD8-CD45RO+ cells for memory CD4+ T cells. Only in-frame clones appear in the TCRdb table, and some are missing; sequencing was by immunoSEQ multiplex PCR. Seen here are under 45,000 clones, over 70% observed once, and the top ten hold roughly 0.5%. This chain links TRBV9 with TRBJ2-1; D remains ambiguous. The receptor comes from an adult in good health and CMV-seronegative. Input material: memory CD4+ T cells from blood. In DNA form, the CDR3 reads TGTGCCAGCAGCGTAACCGGGCTAACCAACATCAATGAGCAGTTCTTC. Translating it yields CASSVTGLTNINEQFF.